Sequencing of this T cell receptor beta chain was carried out in a study of T cell repertoires in ileal Crohn's disease. Study at large: The M0 sample came from the inflamed ileal portion of the resected specimen. Study results and limitations: Endoscopic recurrence occurred in every patient whose clonality exceeded 26.8%.

The CDR3 covers 15 residues. The germline gives CDR1 LNHDA, CDR2 SQIVND (reference sequence). Trimming left V 3 bases short and J 2 bases short, with 12 bases between. For this clone: Its antigen is undetermined.

Produced via immunoSEQ multiplex PCR; TCRdb's table is partial and in-frame only. The top ten clones hold approximately 15% of a sample with 13,000 to 15,000 clones, 70% to 85% of them seen once. Time point described: inflamed ileum from the surgical specimen. Sequencing was performed on ileal tissue. This TCR was recovered from an adult with Crohn's disease. The chain links TRBV19 to TRBJ2-3, with D perhaps matching TRBD1 (5 bases). DNA of the CDR3: TGTGCCAGTAGTATTTCTGCAGGGATCACAGATACGCAGTATTTT. Translated: CASSISAGITDTQYF.